Below, one T cell receptor (beta chain) is given with its context. Its antigen is not identified. Naive CD8 isolation took CD45RO-negative cells positively selected for CCR7 and excluded terminally differentiated effector memory CD45RA+ cells. The data were taken from a study of shared clonotypes between healthy human individuals. Notes on the study in general: The authors expected sequencing depth to affect clonotype sharing among donors.

Across several immunoSEQ plates, the genomic DNA of each subset was split evenly. Sequencing was performed with immunoSEQ multiplex PCR; in TCRdb, only in-frame clones are kept and a portion is missing. Of roughly 2.1 million clones in the sample, about 93% were seen once. The length of the CDR3 is 17 residues. Trimming took 4 bases from V and 1 from J, leaving 17 bases between them. The germline V gene has CDR1 MNHNS and CDR2 SASEGT. The chain uses TRBV6-1 and TRBJ1-5; TRBD1 is a possible D gene (6 bases). This clonotype originated in a man aged 18 to 29 in good health. Some clones in this sample may be carry-over from other donors' samples. Sequenced input: naive CD8+ T cells from PBMCs. The CDR3 DNA follows: TGTGCCAGCAGTGGAACCGTAAGGGGGGGGAGCAATCAGCCCCAGCATTTT. It codes for CASSGTVRGGSNQPQHF.